The 22 T cell receptor beta chains given below trace back to one sample, sequenced in a study of long-term antiretroviral therapy in people with HIV. Version v3.0 of the immunoSEQ assay ran at survey level. Assay: immunoSEQ multiplex PCR; the TCRdb copy retains only in-frame clones and omits some. The profile covers 30,000 to 40,000 clones, with roughly four fifths appearing a single time and 7.9% taken by the ten largest. Sequencing used unsorted PBMCs, obtained 0.4 years before starting antiretroviral therapy. These receptors originate from a man aged 18-30 years with HIV.

Concerning this clone itself: Other DNA sequences in the same sample also yield this CDR3. V and J are TRBV7-8 and TRBJ1-1; unclear D gene. Trimming removed 1 base at V and 1 base at J, with 4 bases between. The CDR3 has 13 residues. CDR1 is SGHVS and CDR2 is FQNEAQ in the germline V gene. CDR3 nucleotides: TGTGCCAGCAGCTTAGGAGAGAACACTGAAGCTTTCTTT. Protein product: CASSLGENTEAFF.

The chain links TRBV7-9 to TRBJ1-2; a weak D match, TRBD1 (5 bases). Trimming cost V 2 bases and J 4 bases, with 14 bases left between them. CDR1 SEHNR and CDR2 FQNEAQ come from the germline V gene (reference sequence). CDR3 length equals 15 residues. The CDR3 bases are TGTGCCAGCAGCTTACCGGGGGGGGTGATCTATGGCTACACCTTC. Translating gives CASSLPGGVIYGYTF.

This clone came up once. V usage is TRBV6-1 and J usage is TRBJ2-1; possible D gene TRBD2, 6 bases. Germline values: CDR1 MNHNS, CDR2 SASEGT. V shed 6 bases and J shed 12 bases, with 27 bases lying between them. This CDR3 has 16 residues. The CDR3 nucleotides are TGTGCCAGCAGCGAATTTGGGGTAGCGGTGGATGGGGGGCAGTTCTTC. Its protein is CASSEFGVAVDGGQFF.

This sequence joins TRBV4-1 and TRBJ2-5, with a tentative D call TRBD1 (6 bases). V was trimmed by 2 bases and J by 4 bases, leaving 11 bases between them. CDR3 length equals 14 residues. CDR1 and CDR2 from the germline V gene are MGHRA and YSYEKL. CDR3 coding DNA: TGCGCCAGCAGCCAACTATCCAGGGGAGAGACCCAGTACTTC. Translating gives CASSQLSRGETQYF.

As DNA, the CDR3 is TGTGCCAGCCACAGGCGGCAAACCTCCTACAATGAGCAGTTCTTC. Residues: CASHRRQTSYNEQFF. This chain joins TRBV28 and TRBJ2-1, with D possibly TRBD1 on 5 matching bases. In germline, CDR1 is MDHEN, CDR2 SYDVKM. The CDR3 covers 15 residues. V was shortened by 8 bases and J by 0 bases, with 14 bases between the two germline ends.

The V and J genes are TRBV6-5 and TRBJ2-3, with 8 bases fitting TRBD1. Germline V lookup: CDR1 MNHEY, CDR2 SVGAGI. The CDR3 has 15 residues. V shed 0 bases, J shed 4 bases, and the junction held 3 bases outside the gene matches. DNA for the CDR3: TGTGCCAGCAGTTACTCCTTGGACAGGGCAGATACGCAGTATTTT. Protein: CASSYSLDRADTQYF.

Only one count was recorded for this clone. V usage is TRBV30 and J usage is TRBJ2-6, with a tentative D call TRBD1 (6 bases). The germline V gene encodes CDR1 GTSNPN and CDR2 SVGIG (reference sequence). The CDR3 loop spans 22 amino acids. Between the trimmed V and J ends, which lost 0 bases and 0 bases, there was a span of 27 bases. CDR3 in DNA: TGTGCCTGGAGTGTACTGGGGATCAGTATTGTGACAGGCTCCTCTGGGGCCAACGTCCTGACTTTC. Translation gives CAWSVLGISIVTGSSGANVLTF.

This sequence joins TRBV9 and TRBJ2-1; D uncertain. CDR1 is SGDLS, CDR2 YYNGEE, per germline. Trimming removed 0 bases at V and 8 bases at J, with 12 bases between. The CDR3 spans 14 residues. CDR3: CASSVATSRHEQFF. For the CDR3, the DNA is TGTGCCAGCAGCGTAGCGACTTCCCGGCATGAGCAGTTCTTC. The complete variable domain, with remaining parts taken from reference TRBV9 and TRBJ2-1, reads DSGVTQTPKHLITATGQRVTLRCSPRSGDLSVYWYQQSLDQGLQFLIQYYNGEERAKGNILERFSAQQFPDLHSELNLSSLELGDSALYFCASSVATSRHEQFFGPGTRLTVL.

The chain has TRBV5-1 and TRBJ2-2, with D unresolved. V was shortened by 0 bases and J by 4 bases, with 7 bases between the two germline ends. From germline, CDR1 is SGHRS and CDR2 YFSETQ. The CDR3 has 14 residues. CDR3 loop: CASSLAMATGELFF. For the CDR3, the DNA is TGCGCCAGCAGCTTGGCCATGGCCACCGGGGAGCTGTTTTTT.

This rearrangement joins TRBV12-5 to TRBJ2-1; possible D gene TRBD2, 5 bases. Trimming took 1 base from V and 10 from J, leaving 11 bases between them. This CDR3 has 13 residues. In germline, CDR1 is LGHNT, CDR2 FRNRAP. The CDR3 here is CASGLGTFGEQFF. The CDR3, as DNA: TGTGCTAGTGGTTTGGGGACTTTTGGGGAGCAGTTCTTC.

The V call is TRBV30, the J call TRBJ2-3; D remains ambiguous. CDR1 is GTSNPN, CDR2 SVGIG, per germline (reference sequence). The germline V and J ends were trimmed by 2 bases and 0 bases, with 15 bases remaining between them. The CDR3 contains 16 residues. CDR3 in amino acids: CAWSLGSGQSTDTQYF. CDR3 nucleotides: TGTGCCTGGAGTCTAGGATCGGGCCAGAGCACAGATACGCAGTATTTT.

The chain couples TRBV30 to TRBJ2-7, with 10 nucleotides matching TRBD2. The germline V gene has CDR1 GTSNPN and CDR2 SVGIG (reference sequence). V trimming: 0 bases; J trimming: 1 base; junction bases outside the gene matches: 12. The CDR3 consists of 18 residues. The chain's CDR3 is CAWSVPPPTSGHSYEQYF. The CDR3 region has the DNA TGTGCCTGGAGTGTACCCCCCCCGACTAGCGGGCATTCCTACGAGCAGTACTTC.

This clone turned up a few times. This CDR3 reads CASSQEQSVEAFF. In nucleotides, the CDR3 is TGCGCCAGCAGCCAAGAACAGAGTGTGGAAGCTTTCTTT. The chain couples TRBV4-1 to TRBJ1-1; D call uncertain. Per germline, CDR1 MGHRA and CDR2 YSYEKL. The CDR3 is made up of 13 amino acids. V was shortened by 0 bases and J by 8 bases, with 10 bases between the two germline ends.

As for this clone: A junction boundary mismatches the germline segment, possibly from a read error. The CDR3 nucleotides are TGTGCCAGCAGGGCGGGGAAGGTCGCCTTC. Its translation: CASRAGKVAF. The chain links TRBV2 to TRBJ1-2; D ambiguous. This CDR3 has 10 amino acids. Germline lookup yields CDR1 SNHLY and CDR2 FYNNEI.

The table lists this clone with a count of one. The V call is TRBV7-6, the J call TRBJ2-1, with unresolved D. Germline CDR1 is SGHVS and CDR2 is FNYEAQ. This CDR3 spans 14 amino acids. With 0 bases removed from V and 4 bases from J, the gap between germline ends came to 7 bases. CDR3 nucleotides: TGTGCCAGCAGCTTAGCCGGAGCGTACAATGAGCAGTTCTTC. Protein: CASSLAGAYNEQFF.

V gene TRBV10-3 combines with J gene TRBJ2-7, with D possibly matching TRBD1 (5 bases). The germline V gene encodes CDR1 ENHRY and CDR2 SYGVKD. The CDR3 is 13 amino acids. Trimming left V 4 bases short and J 6 bases short, with 13 bases between. The chain's CDR3 is CAISGAQVTEQYF. The CDR3 nucleotides are TGTGCCATCAGTGGGGCACAGGTGACCGAGCAGTACTTC.

The V gene is TRBV27, the J gene TRBJ2-7; D not certain. V was trimmed by 8 bases and J by 7 bases, leaving 15 bases between them. Germline V gene data show CDR1 as MNHEY and CDR2 as SMNVEV (reference sequence). The CDR3 extends over 12 amino acids. The CDR3 protein is CASGVYASEQYF. In DNA, the CDR3 is TGTGCCAGCGGAGTTTATGCCTCAGAGCAGTACTTC.

The chain is built from TRBV18 and TRBJ2-1; 9 nucleotides align to TRBD2. Germline loops: CDR1 KGHSH, CDR2 LQKENI. The CDR3 sequence is 17 residues long. Trimming cost V 1 base and J 6 bases; bases outside gene matches: 10. Here the CDR3 DNA reads TGTGCCAGCTCACCACTATTCTTGGCGGGAGGGATCAATGAGCAGTTCTTC. It yields the protein CASSPLFLAGGINEQFF.

The genes are TRBV6-5 and TRBJ1-2; 7 bases are a match to TRBD1. Germline trimming cut 0 bases from V and 4 bases from J; bases unmatched to any gene: 5. From germline, CDR1 is MNHEY and CDR2 SVGAGI. The CDR3 has 15 residues. The CDR3: CASSYSFRDSYGYTF. CDR3 in DNA: TGTGCCAGCAGTTACTCTTTTAGGGACAGCTATGGCTACACCTTC.

The rearrangement joins TRBV5-1 to TRBJ2-3; 7 nucleotides align to TRBD1. The CDR3 spans 17 residues. V lost 2 bases to trimming and J lost 0 bases; unmatched junction nucleotides: 9. The germline gives CDR1 SGHRS, CDR2 YFSETQ. CDR3 nucleotide sequence: TGCGCCAGCAGCTTTGGGAACAGGGGAACTAGCACAGATACGCAGTATTTT. This translates into CASSFGNRGTSTDTQYF.

V gene TRBV4-2 combines with J gene TRBJ1-2; 7 nucleotides align to TRBD1. Germline trimming cut 5 bases from V and 4 bases from J; bases unmatched to any gene: 4. CDR1 LGHNA and CDR2 YNFKEQ come from the germline V gene. The length of the CDR3 is 13 residues. CDR3 protein: CASSFRQGYGYTF. The CDR3 DNA follows: TGTGCCAGCAGCTTCCGACAGGGCTATGGCTACACCTTC.

The rearrangement links TRBV18 to TRBJ2-2, with 13 bases identical to TRBD2. Losses at the gene ends were 4 bases for V and 6 bases for J; bases not matched to a gene: 5. The CDR3 covers 16 residues. The germline V gene encodes CDR1 KGHSH and CDR2 LQKENI. The DNA for the CDR3 is TGTGCCAGCTCACAAACTAGCGGGAGGGCCTCCGGGGAGCTGTTTTTT. Translated, it gives CASSQTSGRASGELFF.